The present T cell receptor (beta chain) was sequenced within a study of T cell repertoires in cytomegalovirus infection. Study as a whole: Public TCR beta signatures were indicative of both CMV infection and a matching HLA type.

Using its own MiXCR run on the reads, TCRdb lists one record per CDR3 protein. The sample lists roughly 570,000 distinct CDR3 sequences; 40% were seen once. V lost 1 base to trimming and J lost 0 bases, with 6 bases between them. The CDR3 contains 15 residues. At least ten counts were recorded for this clonotype. Its antigen is unknown. This receptor was identified in a human donor in good health (CMV status not recorded). Some clones in this sample may be carry-over from other donors' samples. The material sequenced was cultured PBMCs, taken from culture after CMV antigen stimulation. This chain joins TRBV12-3 or TRBV12-4 and TRBJ2-2, with no clear D. The DNA for the CDR3 is TGTGCCAGCAGTTTAGGACATGCGAACACCGGGGAGCTGTTTTTT. It codes for CASSLGHANTGELFF.